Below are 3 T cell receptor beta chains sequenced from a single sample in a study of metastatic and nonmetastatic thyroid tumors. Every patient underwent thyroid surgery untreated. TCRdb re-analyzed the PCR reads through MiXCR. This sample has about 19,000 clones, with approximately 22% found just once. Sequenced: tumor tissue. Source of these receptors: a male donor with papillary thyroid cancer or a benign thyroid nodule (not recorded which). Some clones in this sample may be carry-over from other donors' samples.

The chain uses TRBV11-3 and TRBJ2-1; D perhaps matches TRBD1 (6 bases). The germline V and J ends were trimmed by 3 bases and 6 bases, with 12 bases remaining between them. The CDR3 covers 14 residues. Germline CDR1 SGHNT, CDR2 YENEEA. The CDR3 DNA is TGTGCCAGCAGCTTTGGCGGACAGACCAATGAGCAGTTCTTC. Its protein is CASSFGGQTNEQFF.

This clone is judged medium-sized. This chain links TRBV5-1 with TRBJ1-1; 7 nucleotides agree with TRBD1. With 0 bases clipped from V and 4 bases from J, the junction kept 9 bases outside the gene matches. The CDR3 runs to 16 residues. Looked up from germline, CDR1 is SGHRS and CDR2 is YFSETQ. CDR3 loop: CASSLGRGGLGTEAFF. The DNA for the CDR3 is TGCGCCAGCAGCTTGGGCAGGGGGGGTTTGGGCACTGAAGCTTTCTTT.

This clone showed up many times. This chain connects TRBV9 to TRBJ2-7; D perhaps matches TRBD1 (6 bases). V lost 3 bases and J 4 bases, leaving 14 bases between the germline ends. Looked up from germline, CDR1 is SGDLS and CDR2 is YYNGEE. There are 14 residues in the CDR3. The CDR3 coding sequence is TGTGCCAGCAGCGCCCGAACAGGGTTTTACGAGCAGTACTTC. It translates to CASSARTGFYEQYF.